The source of this T cell receptor (beta chain) is a study of cytomegalovirus exposure and HLA in healthy donors. General study findings and limits: Clusters of TCRs from the first cohort tended to co-occur in the roughly 120 validation repertoires (as a later analysis found). The study found most TCR sequences rare, yet found some public TCRs in many donors.

Some clones are missing from TCRdb's copy, which holds only in-frame ones; the method was immunoSEQ multiplex PCR. The repertoire holds more than 85,000 clones, with 85% to 90% as singletons. Of note for this clone: Its antigen remains unknown.

This CDR3 has 14 residues. Germline CDR1 is SEHNR and CDR2 is FQNEAQ (reference sequence). The ends were cut back, 3 bases at V and 6 bases at J, with 14 bases in the middle. The sequence was obtained from a woman aged 18-29 years in good health and CMV-seronegative. Sequencing input: PBMCs. This chain connects TRBV7-9 to TRBJ2-5, with TRBD2 as a possible D gene (6 bases). Here the CDR3 DNA reads TGTGCCAGCAGCTTTTTAGGAGGGCAGCAGACCCAGTACTTC. The encoded protein is CASSFLGGQQTQYF.